This T cell receptor beta chain was recorded in a study of T cells after yellow fever vaccination. For the study at large: When fractions had low cell numbers, they were prepared with SMART-Seq v4 Ultra Low Input. Notes on the study in general: Booster samples showed a return of most primary-vaccination clones (about 96% CD4, roughly 85% CD8). Contaminants from the bulk population, in the form of abundant clonotypes, could be found in FACS-sorted repertoires. Clonotypes shared by both compartments, CD4 and CD8, made up a small share.

One entry per CDR3 protein, called by TCRdb with MiXCR from the 5' RACE reads. The profile shows 300,000 or so distinct CDR3 sequences, less than 9.5% of them singletons. The germline CDR1 and CDR2 sequences are SNHLY and FYNNEI. After removal of 8 bases from V and 2 bases from J, the junction contained 3 bases not matched to a gene. The CDR3 covers 14 residues. This clonotype was counted ten times or more. Its antigen remains unknown. The sequences come from PBMCs, collected about 41 days after the first yellow fever vaccination. This chain uses TRBV2 with TRBJ2-3; 11 nucleotides agree with TRBD2. The source of this sequence is a man aged 18 to 30 who received the YFV17D yellow fever vaccine. The DNA of the CDR3 is TGTGCCAGCCGTAGCGGGGGGGACACAGATACGCAGTATTTT. As protein: CASRSGGDTDTQYF.